These 23 T cell receptor beta chains share one sample of origin, sequenced in a study of immune cell composition in non-small cell lung cancer. The data were produced by immunoSEQ multiplex PCR, yet TCRdb's version contains in-frame clones alone and is incomplete. The data hold over 1,500 clones, with roughly four fifths observed a single time. Sequenced sample: lung tumor tissue. These receptor sequences come from a human donor with non-small cell lung cancer.

The CDR3 is CASSPRWADTQYF. The DNA of the CDR3 is TGTGCCAGTAGTCCTAGATGGGCAGATACGCAGTATTTT. The V and J genes are TRBV19 and TRBJ2-3; D is unresolved. Per the germline V gene, CDR1 is LNHDA and CDR2 is SQIVND (reference sequence). The CDR3 totals 13 residues. V lost 5 bases, J lost 4 bases, and 10 bases lay in between. Full variable domain (missing parts from reference TRBV19 and TRBJ2-3): DGGITQSPKYLFRKEGQNVTLSCEQNLNHDAMYWYRQDPGQGLRLIYYSQIVNDFQKGDIAEGYSVSREKKESFPLTVTSAQKNPTAFYLCASSPRWADTQYFGPGTRLTVL.

This chain connects TRBV7-9 to TRBJ1-6; D is perhaps TRBD1 (6 bases). CDR1 and CDR2 from the germline V gene are SEHNR and FQNEAQ (reference sequence). There are 15 residues in the CDR3. The V end lost 5 bases, the J end lost 5 bases, and 13 bases lay between the germline ends. The CDR3 DNA reads TGTGCCAGCAGCCCGCGGACAGCCGATAATTCACCCCTCCACTTT. Translated: CASSPRTADNSPLHF.

This chain connects TRBV5-1 to TRBJ2-5; the D call may be TRBD1 or TRBD2 (5 bases each). V was clipped by 5 bases and J by 5 bases, with 16 bases between them. The CDR3 is 14 amino acids. Germline V lookup: CDR1 SGHRS, CDR2 YFSETQ. The CDR3 DNA reads TGCGCCAGCAGAGATACGGGGCCCAGGGAGACCCAGTACTTC. Translating gives CASRDTGPRETQYF.

The chain uses TRBV19 and TRBJ1-5; D perhaps matches TRBD1 (5 bases). This CDR3 region has 12 residues. Germline V lookup: CDR1 LNHDA, CDR2 SQIVND (reference sequence). With 9 bases removed from V and 6 bases from J, the gap between germline ends came to 12 bases. DNA for the CDR3: TGTGCCAGCGGGGGGGGTCGTCAGCCCCAGCATTTT. As protein: CASGGGRQPQHF.

The V call is TRBV6-6, the J call TRBJ1-3; D may be TRBD1 (5 bases). The germline CDR1 and CDR2 sequences are MNHNY and SVGAGI (reference sequence). V dropped 2 bases and J dropped 4 bases, with 12 bases sitting between them. CDR3 size: 15 residues. CDR3 loop: CASSYMQTVGNTIYF. In nucleotides, the CDR3 is TGTGCCAGCAGTTACATGCAGACAGTGGGAAACACCATATATTTT.

The chain recombines TRBV5-5 with TRBJ1-5, with D hard to call. The CDR3 consists of 14 residues. With 5 bases removed from V and 2 bases from J, the gap between germline ends came to 11 bases. Germline loops: CDR1 SGHKS, CDR2 YYEKEE (reference sequence). CDR3 region: CASSQRVGNQPQHF. CDR3 bases: TGTGCCAGCAGTCAGCGGGTGGGCAATCAGCCCCAGCATTTT.

The genes are TRBV6-1 and TRBJ1-5; 10 bases line up with TRBD1. Germline V CDR1 and CDR2: MNHNS, SASEGT. V shed 6 bases and J 3 bases; nucleotides not matched to a gene: 2. The CDR3 spans 14 residues. CDR3: CASRGQGTNQPQHF. The CDR3 DNA reads TGTGCCAGCAGGGGACAGGGGACCAATCAGCCCCAGCATTTT.

The DNA of the CDR3 is TGTGCCAGCAGCCAAGATCTAGCGGGGCAAGAGACCCAGTACTTC. As protein: CASSQDLAGQETQYF. This chain uses TRBV4-2 with TRBJ2-5; 9 bases agree with TRBD2. There are 15 residues in the CDR3. Germline loops: CDR1 LGHNA, CDR2 YNFKEQ. Losses at the gene ends were 0 bases for V and 2 bases for J; bases not matched to a gene: 1.

The chain has TRBV27 and TRBJ2-6; D gene ambiguous. The CDR3 loop spans 13 amino acids. V lost 6 bases and J lost 0, with 3 bases in between. The germline V gene has CDR1 MNHEY and CDR2 SMNVEV (reference sequence). Written as DNA, the CDR3 is TGTGCCAGCAGATTCTCTGGGGCCAACGTCCTGACTTTC. Its translation is CASRFSGANVLTF.

This chain links TRBV7-2 with TRBJ2-5; 11 positions agree with TRBD2. Germline V gives CDR1 SGHTA, CDR2 FQGNSA. The CDR3 extends over 17 amino acids. V was pared by 1 base and J by 2 bases, with 6 bases of the junction left unmatched. CDR3 residues: CASSLEASGGSQETQYF. The DNA for the CDR3 is TGTGCCAGCAGCTTAGAGGCTAGCGGGGGGTCGCAAGAGACCCAGTACTTC.

The chain links TRBV6-6 to TRBJ1-2, with D possibly TRBD1 on 5 matching bases. The CDR3 is 14 amino acids. V lost 6 bases to trimming and J lost 5 bases, with 16 bases between them. Germline CDR1 MNHNY, CDR2 SVGAGI (reference sequence). The CDR3 sequence is CASSNREGRYGYTF. CDR3 nucleotide sequence: TGTGCCAGCAGCAACAGAGAGGGGCGGTATGGCTACACCTTC.

The chain links TRBV28 to TRBJ2-7, with D possibly being TRBD1 (6 bases). The CDR3 runs 12 residues. Trimming took off 6 bases at V and 2 bases at J, with 8 bases between the two ends. Germline CDR1 is MDHEN and CDR2 is SYDVKM. CDR3 DNA sequence: TGTGCCAGCAGGGCAGGGGCCTACGAGCAGTACTTC. The encoded protein is CASRAGAYEQYF.

The J gene is TRBJ1-5, the V gene TRBV11-2; D perhaps matches TRBD1 (6 bases). V lost 4 bases and J lost 7, with 14 bases in between. The CDR3 is 14 amino acids. CDR1 is SGHAT, CDR2 FQNNGV, per germline. The CDR3 DNA reads as TGTGCCAGCAGCTCGCGACAGGACGCCCAGCCCCAGCATTTT. Its translation: CASSSRQDAQPQHF.

The chain uses TRBV11-2 and TRBJ2-7, with D possibly TRBD1 on 5 matching bases. The ends were cut back, 1 base at V and 3 bases at J, with 13 bases in the middle. This CDR3 is built from 15 residues. Germline values: CDR1 SGHAT, CDR2 FQNNGV. The CDR3 DNA is TGTGCCAGCAGCTTAGCCCCTGACAGAGTCTACGAGCAGTACTTC. This codes for CASSLAPDRVYEQYF.

This chain connects TRBV27 to TRBJ1-5; 8 bases map to TRBD1. Germline trimming cut 1 base from V and 3 bases from J; bases unmatched to any gene: 11. The germline CDR1 and CDR2 sequences are MNHEY and SMNVEV (reference sequence). The CDR3 is 18 residues long. The CDR3 here is CASSLWAGGNSNNQPQHF. The CDR3 region has the DNA TGTGCCAGCAGTTTATGGGCAGGGGGCAATTCGAACAATCAGCCCCAGCATTTT.

As regards this clone: The junction shows a germline mismatch at one end, possibly a read error. The DNA for the CDR3 is TGTGCCAGCAGCTTAGGGACAGGTACGCAGTATTTT. Residues: CASSLGTGTQYF. V gene TRBV13 combines with J gene TRBJ2-3; D perhaps matches TRBD1 (6 bases). The CDR3 length is 12 residues. In germline, CDR1 is PRHDT, CDR2 FYEKMQ (reference sequence). Together with reference TRBV13 and TRBJ2-3, the CDR3 gives the full variable domain: AAGVIQSPRHLIKEKRETATLKCYPIPRHDTVYWYQQGPGQDPQFLISFYEKMQSDKGSIPDRFSAQQFSDYHSELNMSSLELGDSALYFCASSLGTGTQYFGPGTRLTVL.

The chain joins TRBV4-2 to TRBJ1-2; possibly TRBD1 for D (6 bases). The V end was cut by 4 bases, the J end by 0 bases, with 9 bases between. The CDR3 has 14 residues. CDR1 is LGHNA, CDR2 YNFKEQ, per germline. CDR3 region: CASSRTVANYGYTF. The CDR3 coding sequence is TGTGCCAGCAGCCGGACAGTAGCTAACTATGGCTACACCTTC.

This clone was counted once. The chain recombines TRBV11-2 with TRBJ2-1, with 10 positions matching TRBD2. This CDR3 is 15 amino acids long. V shed 4 bases and J 7 bases; nucleotides not matched to a gene: 7. CDR1 is SGHAT, CDR2 FQNNGV, per germline. Here the CDR3 reads CASSSGLASRNEQFF. In DNA form, the CDR3 reads TGTGCCAGCAGCTCGGGACTAGCGAGTCGGAATGAGCAGTTCTTC.

CDR3 residues: CASSPQGQGGGKEQFF. In DNA, the CDR3 is TGTGCCAGCTCACCCCAAGGACAGGGCGGCGGCAAAGAGCAGTTCTTC. V is TRBV18 and J is TRBJ2-1, with 8 bases identical to TRBD1. V trimming: 3 bases; J trimming: 10 bases; junction bases outside the gene matches: 14. Germline values: CDR1 KGHSH, CDR2 LQKENI. The CDR3 runs 16 residues.

The chain has TRBV18 and TRBJ1-1, with a tentative D call TRBD1 (5 bases). The CDR3 loop spans 14 amino acids. V gave up 3 bases and J gave up 6 bases, with 14 bases separating them. CDR1 and CDR2 from the germline V gene are KGHSH and LQKENI. In DNA form, the CDR3 reads TGTGCCAGCTCACCGAGGGAGAGAGGGGCTGAAGCTTTCTTT. Its translation is CASSPRERGAEAFF. Full variable domain (rest looked up from reference TRBV18 and TRBJ1-1): NAGVMQNPRHLVRRRGQEARLRCSPMKGHSHVYWYRQLPEEGLKFMVYLQKENIIDESGMPKERFSAEFPKEGPSILRIQQVVRGDSAAYFCASSPRERGAEAFFGQGTRLTVV.

This sequence joins TRBV9 and TRBJ1-6, with D possibly TRBD1 on 5 matching bases. Trimming cost V 0 bases and J 10 bases, with 14 bases left between them. From germline, CDR1 is SGDLS and CDR2 YYNGEE. The CDR3 is made up of 15 amino acids. The CDR3: CASSVEPRGDSPLHF. CDR3 nucleotide sequence: TGTGCCAGCAGCGTAGAACCCCGGGGGGACTCACCCCTCCACTTT.

The genes are TRBV6-1 and TRBJ1-5; D may be TRBD1 (5 bases). This CDR3 is built from 15 residues. Trimming left V 4 bases short and J 5 bases short, with 15 bases between. Looked up from germline, CDR1 is MNHNS and CDR2 is SASEGT. DNA of the CDR3: TGTGCCAGCAGTGGACAGAAATCCTACCATCAGCCCCAGCATTTT. This encodes CASSGQKSYHQPQHF.

This chain joins TRBV6-1 and TRBJ2-3, with 7 bases matching TRBD2. In germline, CDR1 is MNHNS, CDR2 SASEGT. The V and J ends lost 0 bases and 4 bases, in that order; junction bases with no gene match: 7. This CDR3 has 16 amino acids. In DNA, the CDR3 is TGTGCCAGCAGTGAAGCTTTAGGGAGGGGCGCAGATACGCAGTATTTT. Protein: CASSEALGRGADTQYF.